This T cell receptor (beta chain) was found in a study of cytomegalovirus exposure and HLA in healthy donors. Study outcomes and limitations: A highly shared variant cluster was judged a likely technical artifact. It was reported that the classifier diagnosed cytomegalovirus status with high specificity and sensitivity in both the original and validation cohorts.

V was trimmed by 4 bases and J by 7 bases, leaving 12 bases between them. The V gene's germline CDR1 is SGHDT and CDR2 YYEEEE. The CDR3 spans 13 residues. In its sample, this clone was seen once. Its target is unknown. In the PCR, 60 Vbeta and 13 Jbeta primers were used. TCRdb keeps only in-frame clones here, not all; method: immunoSEQ multiplex PCR. The data contain 150,000 to 200,000 clones, 70% of them singletons. The V gene is TRBV5-6, the J gene TRBJ1-5; no definite D call. Sequences were obtained from PBMCs. This clonotype was obtained from a man between 18 and 35 years old in good health and CMV-seropositive. CDR3 amino acids: CASSDGDRQPQHF. In DNA, the CDR3 is TGTGCCAGCAGCGACGGGGATCGGCAGCCCCAGCATTTT.